This T cell receptor beta chain was obtained from a study of OX40 agonist ivuxolimab in advanced cancers. Study-wide results and limits: Among patients with partial responses at 0.1-3.0 mg/kg, clonal expansion was among the lowest.

Note on this clone: Its target is unknown.

Generated by immunoSEQ multiplex PCR, the TCRdb table keeps only in-frame clones and is missing some. The sample lists 55,000 to 80,000 clones; around nine tenths were seen once. The CDR3 totals 16 residues. CDR1 SGHNT and CDR2 YYREEE come from the germline V gene (reference sequence). With 4 bases removed from V and 2 bases from J, the gap between germline ends came to 16 bases. The receptor was isolated from an adult with an advanced solid tumor such as melanoma, head and neck, liver or kidney cancer. V and J are TRBV5-4 and TRBJ2-1; D tentatively fits TRBD1 or TRBD2 (6 bases each). The sample in question was CD4+ or CD8+ T cells sorted from blood, obtained in a trial of the OX40 agonist ivuxolimab. The CDR3 region has the DNA TGTGCCAGCAGCGGGGTGTCAAGGGGGGCCTACAATGAGCAGTTCTTC. Translating gives CASSGVSRGAYNEQFF. Full variable domain (outside the CDR3, taken from reference TRBV5-4 and TRBJ2-1): ETGVTQSPTHLIKTRGQQVTLRCSSQSGHNTVSWYQQALGQGPQFIFQYYREEENGRGNFPPRFSGLQFPNYSSELNVNALELDDSALYLCASSGVSRGAYNEQFFGPGTRLTVL.